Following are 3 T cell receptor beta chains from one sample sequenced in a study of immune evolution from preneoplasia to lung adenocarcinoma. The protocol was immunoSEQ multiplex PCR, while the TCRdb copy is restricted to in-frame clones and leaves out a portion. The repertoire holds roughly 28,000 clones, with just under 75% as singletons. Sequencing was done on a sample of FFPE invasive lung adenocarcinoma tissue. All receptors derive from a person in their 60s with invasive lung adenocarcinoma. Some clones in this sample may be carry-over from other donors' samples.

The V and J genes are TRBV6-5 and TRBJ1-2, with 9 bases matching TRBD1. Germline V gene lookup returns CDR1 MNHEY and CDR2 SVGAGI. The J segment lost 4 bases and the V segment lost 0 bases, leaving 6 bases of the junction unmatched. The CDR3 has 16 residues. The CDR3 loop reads CASSYSGQGGSYGYTF. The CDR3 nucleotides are TGTGCCAGCAGTTACTCGGGACAGGGTGGAAGCTATGGCTACACCTTC.

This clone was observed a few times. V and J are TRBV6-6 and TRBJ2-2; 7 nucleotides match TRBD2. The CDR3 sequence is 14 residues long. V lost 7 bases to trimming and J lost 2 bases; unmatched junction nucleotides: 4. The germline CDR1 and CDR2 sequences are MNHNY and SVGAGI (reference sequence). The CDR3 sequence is CASKRDLNTGELFF. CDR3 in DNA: TGTGCCAGCAAGCGGGACTTAAACACCGGGGAGCTGTTTTTT.

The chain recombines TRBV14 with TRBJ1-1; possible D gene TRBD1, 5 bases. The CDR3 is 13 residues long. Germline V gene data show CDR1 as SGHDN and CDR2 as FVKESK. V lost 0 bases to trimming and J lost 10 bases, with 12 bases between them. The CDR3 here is CASSQDGTATAFF. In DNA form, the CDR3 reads TGTGCCAGCAGCCAAGATGGGACGGCCACAGCTTTCTTT.